A selection of T cell receptor beta chains follows, all from one sample in a study of T-cell memory formation after mild COVID-19. TCRdb re-called the 5' RACE reads with MiXCR, one entry per CDR3 protein. The sample has 250,000 or so distinct CDR3 sequences, 18% seen once. Source material: PBMCs or a T cell subset sorted from them (not recorded which). These receptors all come from a man in his late teens or twenties who had mild COVID-19 (a few samples of this study predate the infection). Cell type and time point are not known. Both conserved end residues are part of each CDR3. The D gene is left open where the match is weak. Only part of the rows carry a size: once, few, many, or a class if the clone is expanded.

TGTGCCAGCAGTACCGCCGGGGCTGGAAACACCATATATTTT,CASSTAGAGNTIYF,14,TRBV28,NA,NA,TRBJ1-3
TGCGCCAGCAGTTCCCTTCCGGGACTAGCGGGGGGGACCGTGGCAGATACGCAGTATTTT,CASSSLPGLAGGTVADTQYF,20,TRBV5-1,TRBD2,NA,TRBJ2-3
TGTGCCAGCAGCTTCCGCCGCGCATCGGACGTAGGAATGAACACTGAAGCTTTCTTT,CASSFRRASDVGMNTEAFF,19,TRBV7-9,NA,NA,TRBJ1-1
TGTGCCAGCAGCCCGTTACTGGTTTTCGACGAGCAGTACTTC,CASSPLLVFDEQYF,14,TRBV11-1,NA,NA,TRBJ2-7
TGTGCCAGCACCCTACAGGGATTCAACAATGAGCAGTTCTTC,CASTLQGFNNEQFF,14,TRBV12-3/TRBV12-4,NA,many,TRBJ2-1
TGCGCCAGCAGCTTGGAGGGGGACTACAATGAGCAGTTCTTC,CASSLEGDYNEQFF,14,TRBV5-1,NA,many,TRBJ2-1
TGTGCCAGCAGTTACCTGACAGGGAATGGCTACACCTTC,CASSYLTGNGYTF,13,TRBV27,TRBD1,NA,TRBJ1-2
TGTGCCAGCAGTTTAGATTTTCCGGGGTACGAGCAGTACTTC,CASSLDFPGYEQYF,14,TRBV27,NA,NA,TRBJ2-7
TGTGCCAGCAGTTACTCCCTGGACAGCGCCTACGAGCAGTACTTC,CASSYSLDSAYEQYF,15,TRBV6-5,NA,few,TRBJ2-7
TGTGCCAGCAGTCTGACAGCGGACACTGAAGCTTTCTTT,CASSLTADTEAFF,13,TRBV7-9,NA,NA,TRBJ1-1
TGTGCCAGCAGTTATTCCTATAATTCACCCCTCCACTTT,CASSYSYNSPLHF,13,TRBV6-5,NA,few,TRBJ1-6
TGTGCCAGCAGCCGTGAAATTCAGTACTTC,CASSREIQYF,10,TRBV28,NA,few,TRBJ2-4
TGTGCCAGCAGCTTAAGGCAGGGCGGGCAGTTCTTC,CASSLRQGGQFF,12,TRBV7-9,NA,NA,TRBJ2-1
TGTGCCAGCGCCCTAGGACCCGGGGAGCTGTTTTTT,CASALGPGELFF,12,TRBV6-2/TRBV6-3,NA,NA,TRBJ2-2
TGCGCCAGCAGCCAAGATGGTGGACCGCGAGAGACCCAGTACTTC,CASSQDGGPRETQYF,15,TRBV4-3,NA,few,TRBJ2-5
TGTGCCATCAGTGAGATGACAACGAACACCGGGGAGCTGTTTTTT,CAISEMTTNTGELFF,15,TRBV10-3,NA,many,TRBJ2-2
TGTGCCAGCAGCCTTGTCTGGGATACGCAGTATTTT,CASSLVWDTQYF,12,TRBV7-2,NA,few,TRBJ2-3
TGTGCCATCAGTGAGATGGGACAGGGAGGGACACCCCTCCACTTT,CAISEMGQGGTPLHF,15,TRBV10-3,TRBD1,few,TRBJ1-6
TGCGCCAGCAGCTTGGGAGACACCCGCTCTGGAAACACCATATATTTT,CASSLGDTRSGNTIYF,16,TRBV5-1,NA,few,TRBJ1-3
TGTGCCAGCCCCGGGACAGGGTCCGAGCAGTACTTC,CASPGTGSEQYF,12,TRBV4-2,TRBD1,few,TRBJ2-7